The 21 T cell receptor beta chains below come from one sample, sequenced in a study of cytomegalovirus exposure and HLA in healthy donors. This PCR relied on a set of 60 Vbeta primers and 13 Jbeta primers. The assay was immunoSEQ multiplex PCR, and TCRdb's table has in-frame clones only and misses some. The data contain some 150,000 clones, roughly 83% of them singletons. Sequenced input: PBMCs. The receptor source for this set is a human donor in good health.

This clone was recorded a few times. The genes are TRBV6-1 and TRBJ1-1; D may be TRBD1 (5 bases). The CDR3 has 14 amino acids. The V end was cut by 6 bases, the J end by 3 bases, with 14 bases between. Germline CDR1 is MNHNS and CDR2 is SASEGT. The CDR3 reads CASRIGRVDTEAFF. The CDR3 nucleotides read TGTGCCAGCAGAATTGGCAGGGTTGACACTGAAGCTTTCTTT.

The chain combines TRBV5-4 with TRBJ1-1; TRBD1 aligns across 7 bases. The CDR3 is made up of 15 amino acids. Looked up from germline, CDR1 is SGHNT and CDR2 is YYREEE (reference sequence). J gave up 0 bases and V 4 bases, and 6 bases lay outside the gene matches. The CDR3 reads CASSIPGQMNTEAFF. The CDR3 DNA sequence: TGTGCCAGCAGCATACCGGGACAGATGAACACTGAAGCTTTCTTT.

The chain couples TRBV11-2 to TRBJ1-1; D is unresolved. CDR3 size: 14 residues. The V end lost 2 bases, the J end lost 1 base, and 8 bases lay between the germline ends. Germline CDR1 reads SGHAT; CDR2 reads FQNNGV. CDR3 in amino acids: CASSLSPRNTEAFF. The CDR3 DNA is TGTGCCAGCAGCTTAAGTCCGAGGAACACTGAAGCTTTCTTT. The full variable domain, completed using reference TRBV11-2 and TRBJ1-1, is EAGVAQSPRYKIIEKRQSVAFWCNPISGHATLYWYQQILGQGPKLLIQFQNNGVVDDSQLPKDRFSAERLKGVDSTLKIQPAKLEDSAVYLCASSLSPRNTEAFFGQGTRLTVV.

This chain links TRBV11-1 with TRBJ2-2; 9 nucleotides match TRBD1. CDR1 and CDR2 (germline): SGHAT, FQDESV (reference sequence). The CDR3 runs to 15 residues. J lost 8 bases, V lost 8 bases, and 12 bases had no gene match. CDR3 sequence: CASLRTGDLSGELFF. The DNA for the CDR3 is TGTGCCAGCTTGAGGACAGGGGATCTTAGTGGGGAGCTGTTTTTT.

Turning to this clone: One end of the junction does not line up with germline, which may come from a read error. This chain links TRBV19 with TRBJ1-2; no reliable D call. The CDR3 length is 13 residues. Germline CDR1 LNHDA, CDR2 SQIVND (reference sequence). The CDR3 region is CASSIIGVSGYPF. The CDR3 DNA is TGTGCCAGTAGTATCATTGGGGTAAGCGGCTACCCCTTC.

The gene calls are TRBV30 and TRBJ2-7; TRBD2 agrees at 9 bases. In germline, CDR1 is GTSNPN, CDR2 SVGIG (reference sequence). V lost 5 bases to trimming and J lost 2 bases; unmatched junction nucleotides: 7. The CDR3 runs 14 residues. In nucleotides, the CDR3 is TGTGCCTGGGAGCTAGCGGGGTCGACCTACGAGCAGTACTTC. This encodes CAWELAGSTYEQYF.

The J gene is TRBJ2-3, the V gene TRBV7-2; TRBD2 aligns across 8 bases. The CDR3 covers 15 residues. Trimming cost V 3 bases and J 9 bases; bases outside gene matches: 11. Per germline, CDR1 SGHTA and CDR2 FQGNSA. The CDR3 DNA reads TGTGCCAGCAGCTTTGGGGGACTAGGAGTCCGCACGCAGTATTTT. Translated: CASSFGGLGVRTQYF.

The rearrangement joins TRBV7-9 to TRBJ2-3; D is perhaps TRBD1 (6 bases). V shed 5 bases and J shed 2 bases, with 11 bases lying between them. Per germline, CDR1 SEHNR and CDR2 FQNEAQ (reference sequence). The CDR3 runs 14 residues. The chain's CDR3 is CASSQGQTTDTQYF. In DNA form, the CDR3 reads TGTGCCAGCAGCCAAGGACAGACCACAGATACGCAGTATTTT.

This rearrangement joins TRBV14 to TRBJ1-1; D gene ambiguous. The CDR3 sequence is 15 residues long. With 0 bases removed from V and 4 bases from J, the gap between germline ends came to 12 bases. Germline CDR1 is SGHDN and CDR2 is FVKESK. CDR3 DNA: TGTGCCAGCAGCCAAGACCCTATAGGAGGCACTGAAGCTTTCTTT. Translation gives CASSQDPIGGTEAFF.

The CDR3 DNA follows: TGTGCCAGCAGCGGTCCCGGGACAGGCACTGGGGCCAACGTCCTGACTTTC. This translates into CASSGPGTGTGANVLTF. The V gene is TRBV7-3, the J gene TRBJ2-6, with 8 bases that match TRBD1. The CDR3 is 17 residues long. Germline CDR1 SGHTA, CDR2 FQGTGA. J gave up 2 bases and V 5 bases, and 8 bases lay outside the gene matches. Using reference TRBV7-3 and TRBJ2-6 for the parts outside the CDR3, the full variable domain is GAGVSQTPSNKVTEKGKYVELRCDPISGHTALYWYRQSLGQGPEFLIYFQGTGAADDSGLPNDRFFAVRPEGSVSTLKIQRTERGDSAVYLCASSGPGTGTGANVLTFGAGSRLTVL.

The table lists this clone with a count of one. The chain employs TRBV4-2 and TRBJ2-3; 12 bases fit TRBD1. Germline CDR1 LGHNA, CDR2 YNFKEQ. Trimming at V came to 0 bases and at J to 4 bases, leaving 5 bases not matched to a gene. The CDR3 covers 17 residues. CDR3 loop: CASSQDGGQGAPDTQYF. The CDR3 bases are TGTGCCAGCAGCCAAGACGGGGGACAGGGGGCCCCAGATACGCAGTATTTT.

The chain has TRBV19 and TRBJ2-7; 10 nucleotides align to TRBD2. The CDR3 extends over 17 amino acids. J lost 0 bases, V lost 5 bases, and 10 bases had no gene match. Per the germline V gene, CDR1 is LNHDA and CDR2 is SQIVND (reference sequence). The CDR3 here is CASSGLAGASSSYEQYF. CDR3 bases: TGTGCCAGTAGTGGGCTAGCGGGGGCGTCGAGCTCCTACGAGCAGTACTTC.

This sequence joins TRBV5-6 and TRBJ1-1; maybe TRBD1 (6 bases). The CDR3 is 15 amino acids. Trimming left V 4 bases short and J 5 bases short, with 18 bases between. Germline V gene data show CDR1 as SGHDT and CDR2 as YYEEEE. This CDR3 reads CASSTPSGVLTEAFF. Written as DNA, the CDR3 is TGTGCCAGCAGCACCCCCTCAGGGGTTTTGACTGAAGCTTTCTTT.

The V and J genes are TRBV6-1 and TRBJ1-5; possible D gene TRBD1, 5 bases. This CDR3 comprises 15 residues. CDR1 and CDR2 from the germline V gene are MNHNS and SASEGT. Deletions cut 3 bases from V and 3 bases from J, with 12 bases between. The CDR3 nucleotides read TGTGCCAGCAGTGATAAAGGGGTCCCCAATCAGCCCCAGCATTTT. Residues: CASSDKGVPNQPQHF.

This chain joins TRBV7-9 and TRBJ1-4, with 7 nucleotides matching TRBD1. The V gene's germline CDR1 is SEHNR and CDR2 FQNEAQ (reference sequence). J lost 8 bases, V lost 5 bases, and 11 bases had no gene match. This CDR3 contains 15 residues. The CDR3 nucleotides read TGTGCCAGCAGCGCCGACAGGGAATCTAGAGAAAAACTGTTTTTT. This sequence encodes CASSADRESREKLFF.

The gene calls are TRBV4-3 and TRBJ2-7, with 9 bases matching TRBD1. CDR1 is LGHNA, CDR2 YSLEER, per germline. The CDR3 contains 16 residues. Unmatched junction bases numbered 11, after V lost 4 bases and J lost 4 bases. For the CDR3, the DNA is TGCGCCAGCAGCCCAAGTACCGGGACAGGGCTGTACGAGCAGTACTTC. Residues: CASSPSTGTGLYEQYF.

J is TRBJ2-7 and V is TRBV4-2, with a possible D match to TRBD2 (5 bases). There are 14 residues in the CDR3. V gave up 3 bases and J gave up 2 bases, with 11 bases separating them. Looked up from germline, CDR1 is LGHNA and CDR2 is YNFKEQ. CDR3 sequence: CASSQRAGPYEQYF. The CDR3 DNA reads TGTGCCAGCAGCCAGAGGGCCGGGCCCTACGAGCAGTACTTC.

Concerning this clone itself: The identical CDR3 is also encoded by other nucleotide sequences in the sample. The V call is TRBV4-2, the J call TRBJ1-5; no reliable D call. Trimming removed 4 bases from V and 6 bases from J, with 19 bases in between. The CDR3 runs to 16 residues. Looked up from germline, CDR1 is LGHNA and CDR2 is YNFKEQ. CDR3: CASSPTPVGPPQPQHF. DNA of the CDR3: TGTGCCAGCAGCCCGACACCAGTCGGCCCCCCTCAGCCCCAGCATTTT.

The V call is TRBV28, the J call TRBJ2-7; TRBD1 matches at 8 bases. Germline V CDR1 and CDR2: MDHEN, SYDVKM. This CDR3 has 16 amino acids. The V segment lost 3 bases and the J segment 2 bases; nucleotides outside the gene matches: 9. The CDR3 region has the DNA TGTGCCAGCAGTTTGTTGACCCGGGACAGGACCTACGAGCAGTACTTC. Its protein product is CASSLLTRDRTYEQYF.

This clone was picked up a small number of times. This chain links TRBV13 with TRBJ1-2; D is unresolved. The germline V gene has CDR1 PRHDT and CDR2 FYEKMQ (reference sequence). The CDR3 consists of 13 residues. The ends were cut back, 0 bases at V and 6 bases at J, with 8 bases in the middle. The CDR3 DNA reads as TGTGCCAGCAGCTTAGGCGGAGGGAATGGCTACACCTTC. It specifies CASSLGGGNGYTF.

The rearrangement joins TRBV20-1 to TRBJ2-5, with 8 bases lining up with TRBD2. The V segment lost 7 bases and the J segment 7 bases; nucleotides outside the gene matches: 5. Per the germline V gene, CDR1 is DFQATT and CDR2 is SNEGSKA (reference sequence). CDR3 length: 11 residues. The CDR3 here is CSVGGGGTQYF. The CDR3 region has the DNA TGCAGTGTCGGGGGGGGAGGGACCCAGTACTTC.